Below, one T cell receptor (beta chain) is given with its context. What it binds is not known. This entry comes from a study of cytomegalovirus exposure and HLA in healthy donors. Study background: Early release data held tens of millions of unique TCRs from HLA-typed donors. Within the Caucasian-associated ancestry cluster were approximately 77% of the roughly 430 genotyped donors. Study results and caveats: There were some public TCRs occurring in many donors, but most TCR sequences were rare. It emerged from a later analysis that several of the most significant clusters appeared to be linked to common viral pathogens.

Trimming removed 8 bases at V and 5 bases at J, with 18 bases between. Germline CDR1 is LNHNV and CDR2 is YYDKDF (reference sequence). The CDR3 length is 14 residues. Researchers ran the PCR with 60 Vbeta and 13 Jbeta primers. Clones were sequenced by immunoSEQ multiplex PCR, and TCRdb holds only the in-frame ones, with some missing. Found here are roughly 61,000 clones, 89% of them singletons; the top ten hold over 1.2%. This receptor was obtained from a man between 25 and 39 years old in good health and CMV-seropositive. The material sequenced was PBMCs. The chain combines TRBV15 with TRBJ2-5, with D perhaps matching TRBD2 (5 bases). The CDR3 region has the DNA TGTGCCACCGGGCGGTGGGAGCGAACGGAGACCCAGTACTTC. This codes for CATGRWERTETQYF.